Described below is a single T cell receptor (beta chain) sequence and its context. Each of the CD4+ naive, central memory, regulatory and stem cell-like memory populations was sorted via CD45RO/CCR7/CD25/CD127/CD95/CD27. The sample originates from a study of beta chain features in type 1 diabetes. The authors reverse transcribed all of the isolated RNA, so sequencing captured expressed TCRB transcripts. The repertoire was sequenced with immunoSEQ multiplex PCR; TCRdb's copy has only in-frame clones and lacks some. The table lists about 360,000 clones, over 9.5% of them singletons, with around 0.02% in the top ten. V lost 5 bases to trimming and J lost 9 bases; unmatched junction nucleotides: 10. Germline CDR1 SGHTA, CDR2 FQGNSA. This CDR3 region has 14 residues.

The receptor was isolated from a man aged 18 to 29 in good health. The chain employs TRBV7-2 and TRBJ2-3, with 8 positions matching TRBD1. The material sequenced was naive CD4+ T cells from blood. CDR3 loop: CASSPNRQGPTQYF. The CDR3 DNA sequence: TGTGCCAGCAGCCCCAACCGACAGGGGCCAACGCAGTATTTT.